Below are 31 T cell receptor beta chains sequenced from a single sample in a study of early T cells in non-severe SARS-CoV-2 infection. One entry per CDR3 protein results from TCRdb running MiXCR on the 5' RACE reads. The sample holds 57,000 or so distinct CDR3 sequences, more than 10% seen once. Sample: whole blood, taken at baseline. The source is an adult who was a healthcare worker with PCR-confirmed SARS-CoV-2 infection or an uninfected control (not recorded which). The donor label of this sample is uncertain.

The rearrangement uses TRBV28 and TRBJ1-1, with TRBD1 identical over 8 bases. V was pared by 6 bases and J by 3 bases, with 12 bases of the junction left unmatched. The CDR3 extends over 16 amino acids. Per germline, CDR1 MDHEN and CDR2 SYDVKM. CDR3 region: CASSPGQGRRDTEAFF. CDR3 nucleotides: TGTGCCAGCAGCCCCGGACAGGGTAGGAGGGACACTGAAGCTTTCTTT.

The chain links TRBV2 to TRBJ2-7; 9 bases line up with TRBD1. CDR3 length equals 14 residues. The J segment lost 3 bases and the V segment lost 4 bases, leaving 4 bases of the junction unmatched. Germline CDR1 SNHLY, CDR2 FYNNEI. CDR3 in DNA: TGTGCCAGCAGTGGCAGGACAGGGGTCTACGAGCAGTACGTC. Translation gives CASSGRTGVYEQYV.

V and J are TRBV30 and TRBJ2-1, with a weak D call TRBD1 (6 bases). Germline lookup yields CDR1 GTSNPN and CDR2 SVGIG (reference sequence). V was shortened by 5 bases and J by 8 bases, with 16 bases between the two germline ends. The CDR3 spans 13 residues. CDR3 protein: CAWSQDWGHEQFF. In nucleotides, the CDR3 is TGTGCCTGGTCTCAGGACTGGGGGCATGAGCAGTTCTTC.

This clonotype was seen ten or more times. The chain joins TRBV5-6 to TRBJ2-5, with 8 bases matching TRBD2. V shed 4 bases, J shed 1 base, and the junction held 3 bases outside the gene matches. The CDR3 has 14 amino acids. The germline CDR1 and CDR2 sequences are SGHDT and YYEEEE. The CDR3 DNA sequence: TGTGCCAGCAGCCCCGGGGGGGCCCAAGAGACCCAGTACTTC. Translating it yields CASSPGGAQETQYF. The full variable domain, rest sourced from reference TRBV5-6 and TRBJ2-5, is DAGVTQSPTHLIKTRGQQVTLRCSPKSGHDTVSWYQQALGQGPQFIFQYYEEEERQRGNFPDRFSGHQFPNYSSELNVNALLLGDSALYLCASSPGGAQETQYFGPGTRLLVL.

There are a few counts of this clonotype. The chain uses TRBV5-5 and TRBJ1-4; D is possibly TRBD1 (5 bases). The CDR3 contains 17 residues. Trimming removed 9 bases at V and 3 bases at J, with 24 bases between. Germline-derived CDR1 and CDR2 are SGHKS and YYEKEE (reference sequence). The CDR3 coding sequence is TGTGCCACCGCCTGGGGGGATGTCGGGTCCCCTAATGAAAAACTGTTTTTT. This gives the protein CATAWGDVGSPNEKLFF.

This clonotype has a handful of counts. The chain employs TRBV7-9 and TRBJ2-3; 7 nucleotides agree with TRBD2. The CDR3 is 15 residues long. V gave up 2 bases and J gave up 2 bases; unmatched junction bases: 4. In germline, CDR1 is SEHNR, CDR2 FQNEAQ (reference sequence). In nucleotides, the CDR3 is TGTGCCAGCAGCTTACCCAGCGGGGACACAGATACGCAGTATTTT. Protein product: CASSLPSGDTDTQYF.

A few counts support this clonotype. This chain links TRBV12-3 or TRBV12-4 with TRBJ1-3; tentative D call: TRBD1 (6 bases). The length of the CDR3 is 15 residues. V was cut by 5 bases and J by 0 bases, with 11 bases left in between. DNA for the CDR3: TGTGCCAGCAGTCGGACAGCAGACTCTGGAAACACCATATATTTT. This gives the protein CASSRTADSGNTIYF.

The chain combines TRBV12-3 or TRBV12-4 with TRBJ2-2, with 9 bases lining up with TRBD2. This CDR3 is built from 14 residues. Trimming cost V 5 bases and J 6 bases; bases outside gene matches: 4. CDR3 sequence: CASSRGTSSGELFF. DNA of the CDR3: TGTGCCAGCAGTAGAGGGACTAGCTCCGGGGAGCTGTTTTTT.

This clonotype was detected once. CDR3 DNA: TGTGCCAGCAACAGACAGGTCCCCGGGGAGCTGTTTTTT. It specifies CASNRQVPGELFF. V gene TRBV2 combines with J gene TRBJ2-2, with a tentative D call TRBD1 (6 bases). Trimming took 7 bases from V and 6 from J, leaving 12 bases between them. Germline V CDR1 and CDR2: SNHLY, FYNNEI. CDR3 length: 13 amino acids. Drawing the rest from reference TRBV2 and TRBJ2-2, the complete variable domain is EPEVTQTPSHQVTQMGQEVILRCVPISNHLYFYWYRQILGQKVEFLVSFYNNEISEKSEIFDDQFSVERPDGSNFTLKIRSTKLEDSAMYFCASNRQVPGELFFGEGSRLTVL.

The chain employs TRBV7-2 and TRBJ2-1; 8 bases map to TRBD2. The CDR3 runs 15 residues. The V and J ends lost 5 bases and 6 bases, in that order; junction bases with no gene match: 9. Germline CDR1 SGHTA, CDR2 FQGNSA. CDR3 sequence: CASSLTGLDLNEQFF. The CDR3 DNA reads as TGTGCCAGCAGCCTAACGGGACTAGACCTCAATGAGCAGTTCTTC.

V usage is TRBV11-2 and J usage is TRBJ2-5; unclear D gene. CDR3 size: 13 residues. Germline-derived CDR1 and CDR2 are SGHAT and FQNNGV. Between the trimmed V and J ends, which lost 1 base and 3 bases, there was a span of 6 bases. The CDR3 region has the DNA TGTGCCAGCAGCTTAGTTAGGGAAGAGACCCAGTACTTC. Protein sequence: CASSLVREETQYF. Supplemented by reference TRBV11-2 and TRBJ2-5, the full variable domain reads EAGVAQSPRYKIIEKRQSVAFWCNPISGHATLYWYQQILGQGPKLLIQFQNNGVVDDSQLPKDRFSAERLKGVDSTLKIQPAKLEDSAVYLCASSLVREETQYFGPGTRLLVL.

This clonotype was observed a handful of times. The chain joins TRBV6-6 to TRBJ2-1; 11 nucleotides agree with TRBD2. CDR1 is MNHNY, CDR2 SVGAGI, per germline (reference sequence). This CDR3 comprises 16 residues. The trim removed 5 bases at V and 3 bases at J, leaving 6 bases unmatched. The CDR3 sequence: CASSDPGTSGYNEQFF. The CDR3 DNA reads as TGTGCCAGCAGTGATCCCGGGACTAGCGGCTACAATGAGCAGTTCTTC.

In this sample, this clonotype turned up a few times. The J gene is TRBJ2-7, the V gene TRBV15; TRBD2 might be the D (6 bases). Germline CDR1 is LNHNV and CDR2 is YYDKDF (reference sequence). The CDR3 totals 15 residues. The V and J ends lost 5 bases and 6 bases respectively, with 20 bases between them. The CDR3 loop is CATSPGLERASEQYV. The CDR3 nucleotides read TGTGCCACCAGCCCCGGATTGGAGCGGGCGAGCGAGCAGTACGTC.

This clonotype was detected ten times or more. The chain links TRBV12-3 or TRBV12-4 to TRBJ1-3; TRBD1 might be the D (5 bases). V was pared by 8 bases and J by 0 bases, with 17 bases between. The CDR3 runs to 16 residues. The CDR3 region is CASGRTNRYSGNTIYF. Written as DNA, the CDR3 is TGTGCCAGCGGGAGGACAAATCGATACTCTGGAAACACCATATATTTT.

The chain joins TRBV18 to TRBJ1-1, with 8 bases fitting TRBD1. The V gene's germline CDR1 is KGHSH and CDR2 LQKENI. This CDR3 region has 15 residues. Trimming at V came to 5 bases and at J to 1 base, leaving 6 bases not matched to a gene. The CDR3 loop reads CASSKGQEGNTEAFF. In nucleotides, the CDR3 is TGTGCCAGCTCAAAGGGACAGGAAGGGAACACTGAAGCTTTCTTT.

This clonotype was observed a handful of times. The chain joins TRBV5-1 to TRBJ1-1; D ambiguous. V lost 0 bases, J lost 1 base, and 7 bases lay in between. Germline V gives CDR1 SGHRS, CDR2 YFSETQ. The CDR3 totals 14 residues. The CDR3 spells CASSLDPGNTEAFF. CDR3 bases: TGCGCCAGCAGCTTGGATCCGGGGAACACTGAAGCTTTCTTT.

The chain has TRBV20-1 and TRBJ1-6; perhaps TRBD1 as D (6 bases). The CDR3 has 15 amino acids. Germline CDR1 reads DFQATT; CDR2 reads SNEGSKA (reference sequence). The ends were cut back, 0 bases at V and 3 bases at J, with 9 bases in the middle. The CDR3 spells CSARDGGNYNSPLHF. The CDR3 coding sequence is TGCAGTGCTAGAGATGGGGGCAACTATAATTCACCCCTCCACTTT.

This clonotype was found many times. CDR3 residues: CSAPRLSTSGALSTDTQYF. CDR3 sequence (DNA): TGCAGTGCTCCTCGTTTGAGTACTAGCGGGGCCCTTAGCACAGATACGCAGTATTTT. J is TRBJ2-3 and V is TRBV20-1; 10 bases agree with TRBD2. Germline V gene lookup returns CDR1 DFQATT and CDR2 SNEGSKA (reference sequence). The CDR3 contains 19 residues. V lost 5 bases to trimming and J lost 0 bases; unmatched junction nucleotides: 17.

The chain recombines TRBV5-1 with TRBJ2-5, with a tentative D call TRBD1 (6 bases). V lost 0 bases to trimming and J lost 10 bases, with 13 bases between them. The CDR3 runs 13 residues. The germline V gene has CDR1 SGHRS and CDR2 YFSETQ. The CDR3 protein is CASSLGPGEYQYF. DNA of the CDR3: TGCGCCAGCAGCTTGGGGCCAGGGGAATACCAGTACTTC.

CDR3 bases: TGTGCCAGCAGCGTAGATGTAACGACGGGAAACACCATATATTTT. It specifies CASSVDVTTGNTIYF. The chain employs TRBV9 and TRBJ1-3; no firm D call. The ends were cut back, 0 bases at V and 4 bases at J, with 11 bases in the middle. Germline CDR1 reads SGDLS; CDR2 reads YYNGEE. The CDR3 spans 15 residues.

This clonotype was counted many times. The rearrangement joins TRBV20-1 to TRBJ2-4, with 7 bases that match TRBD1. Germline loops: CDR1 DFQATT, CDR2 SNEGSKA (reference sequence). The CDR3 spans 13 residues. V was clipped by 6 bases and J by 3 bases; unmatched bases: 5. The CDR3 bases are TGCAGTGCAGACAGGGAAGGCAAAAACATTCAGTACTTC. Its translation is CSADREGKNIQYF.

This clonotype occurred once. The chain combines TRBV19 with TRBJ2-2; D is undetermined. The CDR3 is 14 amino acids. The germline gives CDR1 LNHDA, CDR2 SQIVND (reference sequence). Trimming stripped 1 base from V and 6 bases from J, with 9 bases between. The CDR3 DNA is TGTGCCAGTAGTATAGCCGCCCCGCCCGGGGAGCTGTTTTTT. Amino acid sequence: CASSIAAPPGELFF.

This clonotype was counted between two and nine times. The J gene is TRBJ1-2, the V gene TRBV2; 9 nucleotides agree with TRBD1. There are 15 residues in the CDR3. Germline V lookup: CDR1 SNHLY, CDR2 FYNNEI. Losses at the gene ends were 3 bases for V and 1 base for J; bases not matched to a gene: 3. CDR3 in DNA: TGTGCCAGCAGTGAGGGACAGGGATTTAACTATGGCTACACCTTC. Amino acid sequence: CASSEGQGFNYGYTF. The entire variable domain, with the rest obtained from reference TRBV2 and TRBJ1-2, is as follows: EPEVTQTPSHQVTQMGQEVILRCVPISNHLYFYWYRQILGQKVEFLVSFYNNEISEKSEIFDDQFSVERPDGSNFTLKIRSTKLEDSAMYFCASSEGQGFNYGYTFGSGTRLTVV.

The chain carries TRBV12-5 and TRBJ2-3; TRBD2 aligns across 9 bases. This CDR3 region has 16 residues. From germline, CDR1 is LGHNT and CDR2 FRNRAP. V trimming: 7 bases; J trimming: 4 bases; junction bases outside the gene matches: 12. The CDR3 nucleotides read TGTGCTAGTGAGGCTAGCCGCGGGGGGGCGGCAGATACGCAGTATTTT. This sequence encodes CASEASRGGAADTQYF.

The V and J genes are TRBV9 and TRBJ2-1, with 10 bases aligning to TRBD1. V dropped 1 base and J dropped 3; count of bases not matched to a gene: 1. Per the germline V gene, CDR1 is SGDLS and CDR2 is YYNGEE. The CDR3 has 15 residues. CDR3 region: CASSVRTGGYNEQFF. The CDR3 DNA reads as TGTGCCAGCAGCGTAAGGACAGGGGGCTACAATGAGCAGTTCTTC.

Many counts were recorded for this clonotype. This chain's CDR3 is CASSQLGGSGHSPLHF. DNA for the CDR3: TGTGCCAGCAGCCAACTAGGGGGATCAGGCCATTCACCCCTCCACTTT. The genes are TRBV11-2 and TRBJ1-6; D possibly corresponds to TRBD1 (6 bases). Trimming stripped 5 bases from V and 8 bases from J, with 19 bases between. Germline values: CDR1 SGHAT, CDR2 FQNNGV. This CDR3 spans 16 amino acids.

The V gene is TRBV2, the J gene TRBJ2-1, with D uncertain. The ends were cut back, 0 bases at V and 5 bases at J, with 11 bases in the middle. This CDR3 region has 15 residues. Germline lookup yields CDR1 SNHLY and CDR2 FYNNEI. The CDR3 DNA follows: TGTGCCAGCAGTGAAGCGCTGGCTGTCAACAATGAGCAGTTCTTC. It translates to CASSEALAVNNEQFF.

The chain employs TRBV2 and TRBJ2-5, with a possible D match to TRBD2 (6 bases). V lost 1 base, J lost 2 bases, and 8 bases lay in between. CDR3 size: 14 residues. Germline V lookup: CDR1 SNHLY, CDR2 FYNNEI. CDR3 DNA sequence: TGTGCCAGCAGTGAAGTTGGGACTCAAGAGACCCAGTACTTC. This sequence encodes CASSEVGTQETQYF.

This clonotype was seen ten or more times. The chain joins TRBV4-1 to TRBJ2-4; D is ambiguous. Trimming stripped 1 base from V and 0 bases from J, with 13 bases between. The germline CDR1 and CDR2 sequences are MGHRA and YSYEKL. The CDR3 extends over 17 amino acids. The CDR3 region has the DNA TGCGCCAGCAGCCAAGCCCGGACGCAGATAGCCAAAAACATTCAGTACTTC. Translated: CASSQARTQIAKNIQYF.

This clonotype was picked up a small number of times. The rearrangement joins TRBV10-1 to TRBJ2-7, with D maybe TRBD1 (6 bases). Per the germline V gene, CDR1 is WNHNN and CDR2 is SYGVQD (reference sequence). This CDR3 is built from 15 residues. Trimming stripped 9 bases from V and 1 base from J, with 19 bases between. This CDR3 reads CARGAGTTVSYEQYV. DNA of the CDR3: TGCGCCAGAGGAGCCGGGACAACGGTTTCCTACGAGCAGTACGTC.

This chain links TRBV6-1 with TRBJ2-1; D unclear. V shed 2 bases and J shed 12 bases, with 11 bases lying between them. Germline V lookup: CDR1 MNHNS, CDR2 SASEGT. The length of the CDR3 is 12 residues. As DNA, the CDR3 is TGTGCCAGCAGTGAAAACAGCATGGGGCAGTTCTTC. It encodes CASSENSMGQFF.